This T cell receptor beta chain appears in the sequencing data of a study of blood T cell repertoires in COVID-19. Looking at the study overall: Whether acute or convalescent, the COVID-19 samples came from the United States, Italy and Spain.

Per the original data handling: Quantification of nucleated cells was approximated via reference gene primer amplification. Assay: immunoSEQ multiplex PCR; the TCRdb copy retains only in-frame clones and omits some. V and J calls and clone size are as listed in that table; D and trimming were resolved from the DNA. The table shows 80,000 to 90,000 clones, with around 85% occurring only once. This CDR3 is built from 16 residues. Germline CDR1 and CDR2: LNHDA and SQIVND (reference sequence). The V segment lost 5 bases and the J segment 6 bases; nucleotides outside the gene matches: 10. The sequenced sample consisted of peripheral blood. The clonotype was recovered from a man aged 70-80 years with acute or convalescent COVID-19. V and J are TRBV19 and TRBJ1-6; 7 bases fit TRBD1. CDR3 residues: CASSRSVGQSNSPLHF. CDR3 nucleotide sequence: TGTGCCAGTAGTCGGAGCGTGGGACAGAGTAATTCACCCCTCCACTTT. Full variable domain (outside the CDR3, taken from reference TRBV19 and TRBJ1-6): DGGITQSPKYLFRKEGQNVTLSCEQNLNHDAMYWYRQDPGQGLRLIYYSQIVNDFQKGDIAEGYSVSREKKESFPLTVTSAQKNPTAFYLCASSRSVGQSNSPLHFGNGTRLTVT.